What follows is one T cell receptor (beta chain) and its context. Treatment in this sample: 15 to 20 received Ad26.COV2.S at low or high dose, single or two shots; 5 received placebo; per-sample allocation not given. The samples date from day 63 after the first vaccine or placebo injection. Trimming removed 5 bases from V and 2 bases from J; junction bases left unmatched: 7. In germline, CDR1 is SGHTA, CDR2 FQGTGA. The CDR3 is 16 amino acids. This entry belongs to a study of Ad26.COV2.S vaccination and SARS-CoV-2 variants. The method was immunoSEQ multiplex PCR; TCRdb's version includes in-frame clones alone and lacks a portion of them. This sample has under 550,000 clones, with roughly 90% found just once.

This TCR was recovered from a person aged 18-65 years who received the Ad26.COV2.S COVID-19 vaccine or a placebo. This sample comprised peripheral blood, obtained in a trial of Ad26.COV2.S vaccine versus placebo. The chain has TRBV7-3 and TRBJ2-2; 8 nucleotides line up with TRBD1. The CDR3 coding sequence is TGTGCCAGCAGCGCGCACGGACAGGGAAACACCGGGGAGCTGTTTTTT. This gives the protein CASSAHGQGNTGELFF.